This is a list of T cell receptor beta chains from one sample in a study of blood T cell repertoires in COVID-19. Produced via immunoSEQ multiplex PCR; TCRdb's table is partial and in-frame only. The profile covers just under 150,000 clones, with 80% to 90% appearing a single time and approximately 40% taken by the ten largest. The specimen sequenced was peripheral blood. The receptors come from a man aged 50 to 59 who had recovered from COVID-19. Each CDR3 is given with its conserved first and last residue. A D gene is named only where the DNA matches it firmly. Rows give clone size only sometimes, using once, few, many, or a class for an expanded clone.

TRBJ1-1 16 TRBD1 - TRBV18 TGTGCCAGCTCACGAGTGGACAGGGGTCGAAACACTGAAGCTTTCTTT CASSRVDRGRNTEAFF
TRBJ2-7 13 TRBD1 - TRBV5-1 TGCGCCAGCAAAGAATGGGACAGCTACGAGCAGTACTTC CASKEWDSYEQYF
TRBJ2-3 16 TRBD2 - TRBV25-1 TGTGCCAGCAGTGTGTCTAGCGGACTAGCTACGGATACGCAGTATTTT CASSVSSGLATDTQYF
TRBJ2-3 18 - once TRBV5-1 TGCGCCAGCAGCTTGCACCAGACTTCACGCCGGGGCACAGATACGCAGTATTTT CASSLHQTSRRGTDTQYF
TRBJ1-1 13 - - TRBV6-5 TGTGCCAGCAGGCCACCGAAGGGGGTTGACGCTTTCTTT CASRPPKGVDAFF
TRBJ2-1 17 - - TRBV5-6 TGTGCCAGCAGCGTCGACATACAGGTTCCCTCTTACAATGAGCAGTTCTTC CASSVDIQVPSYNEQFF
TRBJ1-2 15 TRBD1 - TRBV5-1 TGCGCCAGCAGCTTCAATACAGGGGGAGTCTATGGCTACACCTTC CASSFNTGGVYGYTF
TRBJ2-7 15 TRBD1 - TRBV6-5 TGTGCCAGCAGAAGATCGACAGGGGGCTCCTACGAGCAGTACTTC CASRRSTGGSYEQYF
TRBJ1-5 13 - - TRBV6-2/TRBV6-3 TGTGCCAGCAGTTACGGAGGGTCACAGCCCCAGCATTTT CASSYGGSQPQHF
TRBJ1-2 18 TRBD1 - TRBV2 TGTGCCAGCATTTTACTTCCGGGACAGAGATATGCTAACTATGGCTACACCTTC CASILLPGQRYANYGYTF
TRBJ2-7 16 TRBD1 - TRBV3-1/TRBV3-2 TGTGCCAGCAGCCTCAGACCGGGACAGGGGAGCGACGAGCAGTACTTC CASSLRPGQGSDEQYF
TRBJ1-1 16 TRBD1 - TRBV4-3 TGCGCCAGCAGCCAAGACTGGGACAGGGTGGACACTGAAGCTTTCTTT CASSQDWDRVDTEAFF